Presented here are 15 T cell receptor beta chains from one specimen sequenced in a study of OX40 agonist ivuxolimab in advanced cancers. The table came from immunoSEQ multiplex PCR; TCRdb's copy has only in-frame clones and leaves some out. The data hold about 100,000 clones, with approximately 90% observed a single time. The sample in question was CD4+ or CD8+ T cells sorted from blood, obtained in a trial of the OX40 agonist ivuxolimab. Receptors were obtained from an adult with an advanced solid tumor such as melanoma, head and neck, liver or kidney cancer.

The rearrangement uses TRBV5-1 and TRBJ1-2; no clear D gene. Germline V CDR1 and CDR2: SGHRS, YFSETQ. The CDR3 is 13 residues long. V dropped 0 bases and J dropped 10 bases, with 13 bases sitting between them. The CDR3 DNA reads as TGCGCCAGCAGCTTGGATCAGGCTGCAACCTACACCTTC. It encodes CASSLDQAATYTF.

The rearrangement links TRBV5-6 to TRBJ1-4; D possibly corresponds to TRBD1 (6 bases). V was cut by 4 bases and J by 3 bases, with 25 bases left in between. Germline V gene sequence: CDR1 SGHDT, CDR2 YYEEEE. The CDR3 runs to 19 residues. This CDR3 is CASSRLGGGALPSNEKLFF. The CDR3 DNA sequence: TGTGCCAGCAGCAGACTTGGGGGCGGGGCCCTCCCCTCTAATGAAAAACTGTTTTTT. Filled out from reference TRBV5-6 and TRBJ1-4, the complete variable domain reads DAGVTQSPTHLIKTRGQQVTLRCSPKSGHDTVSWYQQALGQGPQFIFQYYEEEERQRGNFPDRFSGHQFPNYSSELNVNALLLGDSALYLCASSRLGGGALPSNEKLFFGSGTQLSVL.

The chain has TRBV6-6 and TRBJ1-1, with 8 bases that match TRBD1. Germline V gives CDR1 MNHNY, CDR2 SVGAGI (reference sequence). This CDR3 is 12 amino acids long. Trimming cost V 7 bases and J 3 bases; bases outside gene matches: 1. The DNA for the CDR3 is TGTGCCAGCAACAGGGGGGACACTGAAGCTTTCTTT. This translates into CASNRGDTEAFF.

The chain joins TRBV6-6 to TRBJ1-6; TRBD1 matches at 9 bases. The CDR3 has 13 amino acids. Looked up from germline, CDR1 is MNHNY and CDR2 is SVGAGI (reference sequence). Unmatched junction bases numbered 3, after V lost 5 bases and J lost 10 bases. The DNA for the CDR3 is TGTGCCAGCAGTGACAGGGGGATCTCACCCCTCCACTTT. Its protein is CASSDRGISPLHF.

This sequence joins TRBV18 and TRBJ2-7, with D possibly being TRBD1 (5 bases). Germline V lookup: CDR1 KGHSH, CDR2 LQKENI. Between the trimmed V and J ends, which lost 1 base and 2 bases, there was a span of 6 bases. The CDR3 covers 13 residues. CDR3 loop: CASSPRQTYEQYF. As DNA, the CDR3 is TGTGCCAGCTCACCACGACAGACCTACGAGCAGTACTTC.

The J gene is TRBJ1-1, the V gene TRBV29-1; unclear D gene. V lost 1 base and J lost 4, with 19 bases in between. Germline assignment: CDR1 SQVTM and CDR2 ANQGSEA. This CDR3 comprises 16 residues. CDR3 sequence reads: CSVEGWSSVSGTEAFF. In nucleotides, the CDR3 is TGCAGCGTTGAAGGATGGAGCTCAGTATCGGGCACTGAAGCTTTCTTT.

This sequence joins TRBV9 and TRBJ2-3, with 11 bases fitting TRBD2. This CDR3 has 18 amino acids. Looked up from germline, CDR1 is SGDLS and CDR2 is YYNGEE. After removal of 0 bases from V and 6 bases from J, the junction contained 12 bases not matched to a gene. This chain's CDR3 is CASSVGPSGGIAQDTQYF. DNA of the CDR3: TGTGCCAGCAGCGTAGGGCCTAGCGGGGGGATAGCACAGGATACGCAGTATTTT.

This rearrangement joins TRBV7-7 to TRBJ1-4, with D hard to call. V lost 1 base and J 4 bases, leaving 13 bases between the germline ends. Germline loops: CDR1 SSHAT, CDR2 FNYEAQ (reference sequence). CDR3 length: 16 amino acids. The CDR3, as DNA: TGTGCCAGCAGCTTAGGATCAGGAGGCGTTAATGAAAAACTGTTTTTT. Protein: CASSLGSGGVNEKLFF.

This clone was seen only a few times. This chain connects TRBV5-6 to TRBJ1-5; unclear D gene. There are 14 residues in the CDR3. CDR1 and CDR2 from the germline V gene are SGHDT and YYEEEE. Trimming cost V 3 bases and J 1 base, with 8 bases left between them. In nucleotides, the CDR3 is TGTGCCAGCAGCTCCATAGGGAGCAATCAGCCCCAGCATTTT. Residues: CASSSIGSNQPQHF.

The chain joins TRBV5-1 to TRBJ2-6, with 11 bases lining up with TRBD1. The germline CDR1 and CDR2 sequences are SGHRS and YFSETQ. J gave up 0 bases and V 1 base, and 3 bases lay outside the gene matches. The CDR3 runs 18 residues. CDR3 region: CASSLLGQGASGANVLTF. The CDR3 bases are TGCGCCAGCAGCTTGCTTGGACAGGGGGCCTCTGGGGCCAACGTCCTGACTTTC.

DNA for the CDR3: TGCGCCAGCAGCTTGGATCAGCGGCGGGAGCAGTACTTC. It yields the protein CASSLDQRREQYF. The V and J genes are TRBV5-1 and TRBJ2-7; D is perhaps TRBD2 (5 bases). The germline V gene encodes CDR1 SGHRS and CDR2 YFSETQ. The ends were cut back, 0 bases at V and 7 bases at J, with 11 bases in the middle. The CDR3 loop spans 13 amino acids.

The J gene is TRBJ2-5, the V gene TRBV6-5; TRBD2 matches 10 bases. The J segment lost 3 bases and the V segment lost 2 bases, leaving 6 bases of the junction unmatched. Looked up from germline, CDR1 is MNHEY and CDR2 is SVGAGI. The CDR3 runs 16 residues. CDR3 nucleotide sequence: TGTGCCAGCAGTTACGGGCAGCGGGGGGGCGAAGAGACCCAGTACTTC. Translating gives CASSYGQRGGEETQYF.

The rearrangement uses TRBV30 and TRBJ2-1, with a possible D match to TRBD2 (5 bases). Germline assignment: CDR1 GTSNPN and CDR2 SVGIG (reference sequence). The CDR3 totals 15 residues. Trimming pared 2 bases from V and 4 bases from J, leaving 15 bases between. The CDR3, as DNA: TGTGCCTGGAGTATAACCGGACTCCCTTACAATGAGCAGTTCTTC. Its protein is CAWSITGLPYNEQFF.

The rearrangement joins TRBV5-5 to TRBJ2-3; TRBD1 agrees at 10 bases. V was clipped by 4 bases and J by 2 bases; unmatched bases: 4. CDR3 length: 15 amino acids. Germline CDR1 SGHKS, CDR2 YYEKEE (reference sequence). The DNA for the CDR3 is TGTGCCAGCAGCACCGGGACAGGGGACACAGATACGCAGTATTTT. Its translation is CASSTGTGDTDTQYF.

This clone was counted once. The V call is TRBV6-5, the J call TRBJ1-5; no firm D call. Trimming shortened V by 5 bases and J by 0 bases, and 8 bases separated the two germline ends. The CDR3 has 14 residues. CDR1 MNHEY and CDR2 SVGAGI come from the germline V gene. The CDR3 loop reads CASSRVGSNQPQHF. The CDR3 DNA follows: TGTGCCAGCAGTAGGGTGGGTAGCAATCAGCCCCAGCATTTT.